These T cell receptor beta chains were read from a single sample in a study of blood T cells in healthy people across ages. TCRdb reprocessed the 5' RACE reads via MiXCR and lists one record per CDR3 protein. There are around 800,000 distinct CDR3 sequences in the sample; under 45% occur only once, and about a fifth lies in the top ten. The sequenced sample consisted of blood. The receptors derive from a man aged 60-69 years in good health. Each CDR3 is given with its conserved first and last residue. The D gene is left open where the match is weak. The size field is filled for only some rows; it gives once, few, many or a size class.

TRBJ2-5	once	TRBD1	TRBV7-8	TGTACCAGCAGCCAAGGACAGGGGGTAGGAGAGACCCAGTACTTC	CTSSQGQGVGETQYF
TRBJ2-2	-	TRBD1	TRBV5-1	TGCGCCACCCGGCGAGGGACAGAGAACACCGGGGAGCTGTTTTTT	CATRRGTENTGELFF
TRBJ2-5	-	-	TRBV7-2	TGTGCCAGCAGCTTAAGACAGACTCTCGAGACCCAGTACTTC	CASSLRQTLETQYF
TRBJ2-7	-	-	TRBV11-2	TGTGCCAGCAGCTTAGATCGGAAACCCACCTACGAGCAGTACTTC	CASSLDRKPTYEQYF
TRBJ1-2	many	-	TRBV7-2	TGTGCCAGCACAGGGGCTAACTATGGCTACACCTTC	CASTGANYGYTF
TRBJ2-2	-	TRBD2	TRBV20-1	TGCAGTGTCGAGACTAGCCCAACCGGGGAGCTGTTTTTT	CSVETSPTGELFF
TRBJ2-3	once	-	TRBV29-1	TGCAGCGTTGAGGGGGGGGCACTGGGGAGAGATACGCAGTATTTT	CSVEGGALGRDTQYF
TRBJ1-2	-	TRBD1	TRBV7-9	TGTGCCAGCAGACGAACCGGGACAGAGAGATTAGACTATGGCTACACCTTC	CASRRTGTERLDYGYTF
TRBJ2-7	-	TRBD2	TRBV12-3/TRBV12-4	TGTGCCAGCACCATACGGGGAGGGATTAGCGAGCAGTACTTC	CASTIRGGISEQYF
TRBJ2-1	few	TRBD2	TRBV10-3	TGTGCCATCAGTGAGTCTGGGGGAGGGTGCTACAATGAGCAGTTCTTC	CAISESGGGCYNEQFF
TRBJ2-2	few	-	TRBV7-8	TGTGCCAGCAGCCTACTTGGTGCGAACACCGGGGAGCTGTTTTTT	CASSLLGANTGELFF
TRBJ1-4	few	TRBD1	TRBV2	TGTGCCAGCAGTGAAGCGCCGGGACAGCAAAAACTGTTTTTT	CASSEAPGQQKLFF
TRBJ2-6	-	-	TRBV3-1	TGTGCCAGCAGCCAAGGTACGGCCCGGGGTACAGGGGCCAACGTCCTGACTTTC	CASSQGTARGTGANVLTF
TRBJ2-3	-	-	TRBV6-2/TRBV6-3	TGTGCCAGCAGTTACGTTCGGGCAGATACGCAGTATTTT	CASSYVRADTQYF
TRBJ2-1	few	-	TRBV20-1	TGCAGTGCTCCTTTGGCGGGGCGGTATCAGTTCTTC	CSAPLAGRYQFF
TRBJ2-1	once	-	TRBV6-1	TGTGCCAGCAGTGAAGCCGGACACCTATACGAGCAGTTCTTC	CASSEAGHLYEQFF
TRBJ2-1	-	TRBD2	TRBV12-3/TRBV12-4	TGTGCCAGCAGTTTACTTACTGACGGGACTAGCGGGTCGGAGCAGTTCTTC	CASSLLTDGTSGSEQFF
TRBJ1-4	-	-	TRBV4-1	TGCGCCAGCAGCCATTCTCCCGCAAGGGGCATTAATGAAAAACTGTTTTTT	CASSHSPARGINEKLFF
TRBJ2-4	many	-	TRBV6-6	TGTGCCAGCAGGCCGGACGCCAAAAACATTCAGTACTTC	CASRPDAKNIQYF
TRBJ2-5	-	-	TRBV27	TGTGCCAGCAGCCGGGGCGCTACCTCTCCGGAGACCCAGTACTTC	CASSRGATSPETQYF
TRBJ2-5	few	-	TRBV12-5	TGTGCTAGTGCCACCCTTTTCGGGGTCGAGGTGGGTCTCCAAGAGACCCAGTACTTC	CASATLFGVEVGLQETQYF
TRBJ2-3	few	TRBD2	TRBV20-1	TGCAGGGCGACTAGCGGGGGACCCCTCCGCACAGATACGCAGTATTTT	CRATSGGPLRTDTQYF
TRBJ2-1	-	TRBD2	TRBV27	TGTGCCAGCAGCGGGGGGGCACCCCAATACAATGAGCAGTTCTTC	CASSGGAPQYNEQFF
TRBJ2-7	-	TRBD1	TRBV28	TGTGCCAGCAGTTCCTGGGACAGACCCTACGAGCAGTACTTC	CASSSWDRPYEQYF
TRBJ2-7	-	-	TRBV18	TGTGCCAGCTCACCATACGAGGGTCCCTACGAGCAGTACTTC	CASSPYEGPYEQYF
TRBJ1-6	-	-	TRBV28	TGTGCCAGCAGGGGGGGATTTAGGGGGAATTCACCCCTCCACTTT	CASRGGFRGNSPLHF